These 17 T cell receptor beta chains were all obtained from the same sample, sequenced in a study of T-cell memory formation after mild COVID-19. TCRdb re-derived calls from the 5' RACE reads in MiXCR, one entry per CDR3 protein. This table has around 320,000 distinct CDR3 sequences, about 13% appearing once. Source material: PBMCs or a T cell subset sorted from them (not recorded which). These receptors originate from a young man who had mild COVID-19 (a few samples of this study predate the infection). Cell type and time point are not known.

The chain has TRBV25-1 and TRBJ2-2; 8 positions match TRBD2. The CDR3 runs 14 residues. The V and J ends lost 7 bases and 2 bases, in that order; junction bases with no gene match: 3. Germline V gene lookup returns CDR1 MGHDK and CDR2 SYGVNS. Here the CDR3 reads CASTSGGNTGELFF. For the CDR3, the DNA is TGTGCCAGCACCAGCGGGGGAAACACCGGGGAGCTGTTTTTT.

V and J are TRBV11-2 and TRBJ2-3; 7 bases fit TRBD2. Germline V gene data show CDR1 as SGHAT and CDR2 as FQNNGV. The CDR3 totals 15 residues. The junction had 8 bases not matched to a gene; V was cut back by 6 bases and J by 2 bases. The CDR3 loop is CASSLHLAVTDTQYF. CDR3 bases: TGTGCCAGCAGTCTCCACCTAGCGGTCACAGATACGCAGTATTTT.

This clonotype showed up many times. The CDR3 loop reads CSARGTGGDTEAFF. The CDR3 DNA is TGCAGTGCTAGGGGGACAGGGGGGGACACTGAAGCTTTCTTT. The chain carries TRBV20-1 and TRBJ1-1, with 11 positions matching TRBD1. Germline loops: CDR1 DFQATT, CDR2 SNEGSKA (reference sequence). V lost 3 bases to trimming and J lost 3 bases; unmatched junction nucleotides: 3. This CDR3 region has 14 residues.

This clonotype was recorded at least ten times. This chain uses TRBV12-3 or TRBV12-4 with TRBJ1-1; 9 nucleotides agree with TRBD1. The V gene end was trimmed by 4 bases and the J gene end by 1 base; junction bases not matched to a gene: 4. This CDR3 is 15 amino acids long. The CDR3 loop reads CASSWTGVKNTEAFF. DNA for the CDR3: TGTGCCAGCAGTTGGACAGGGGTAAAGAACACTGAAGCTTTCTTT.

This chain joins TRBV7-8 and TRBJ1-1; perhaps TRBD1 as D (5 bases). The V and J ends lost 1 base and 2 bases respectively, with 14 bases between them. In germline, CDR1 is SGHVS, CDR2 FQNEAQ. The CDR3 spans 16 residues. The CDR3 DNA follows: TGTGCCAGCAGCTTAGGAGAGGGGTCGCCAAACACTGAAGCTTTCTTT. It codes for CASSLGEGSPNTEAFF.

The genes are TRBV5-8 and TRBJ2-1; D is ambiguous. V was trimmed by 0 bases and J by 6 bases, leaving 19 bases between them. Looked up from germline, CDR1 is SGHTS and CDR2 is YDEGEE. This CDR3 contains 17 residues. As DNA, the CDR3 is TGTGCCAGCAGCTTGGTGTTGACCGCCTTAGGGTCCAATGAGCAGTTCTTC. Translated, it gives CASSLVLTALGSNEQFF.

The sample holds many counts of this clonotype. V is TRBV5-5 and J is TRBJ1-3; D gene ambiguous. Germline values: CDR1 SGHKS, CDR2 YYEKEE (reference sequence). With 1 base removed from V and 4 bases from J, the gap between germline ends came to 12 bases. The CDR3 runs to 15 residues. CDR3 region: CASSLIRSMGNTIYF. As DNA, the CDR3 is TGTGCCAGCAGCTTGATTCGCTCCATGGGAAACACCATATATTTT.

This clonotype turned up a few times. V is TRBV11-2 and J is TRBJ2-6; 9 bases agree with TRBD1. CDR3 length: 17 residues. The germline CDR1 and CDR2 sequences are SGHAT and FQNNGV. Trimming took 4 bases from V and 1 from J; bases not matched to a gene: 5. DNA of the CDR3: TGTGCCAGCAGCTCCTGGGACAGGGTATCTGGGGCCAACGTCCTGACTTTC. It translates to CASSSWDRVSGANVLTF.

V and J are TRBV29-1 and TRBJ1-2, with 10 bases lining up with TRBD1. The CDR3 consists of 12 residues. Germline CDR1 and CDR2: SQVTM and ANQGSEA. J lost 8 bases, V lost 5 bases, and 5 bases had no gene match. CDR3: CSVLGTGVGYTF. CDR3 coding DNA: TGCAGCGTTCTCGGGACAGGGGTCGGCTACACCTTC.

This clonotype was seen a few times. The chain couples TRBV6-2 or TRBV6-3 to TRBJ2-1, with D maybe TRBD2 (6 bases). Trimming removed 4 bases from V and 10 bases from J, with 11 bases in between. CDR3 size: 12 residues. The germline CDR1 and CDR2 sequences are MNHEY and SVGEGT. The CDR3 sequence is CASSSSGGEQFF. CDR3 nucleotide sequence: TGTGCCAGCAGTTCATCTGGGGGGGAGCAGTTCTTC.

The chain uses TRBV7-6 and TRBJ2-5; no reliable D call. The ends were cut back, 0 bases at V and 0 bases at J, with 8 bases in the middle. The CDR3 loop spans 15 amino acids. Germline V gives CDR1 SGHVS, CDR2 FNYEAQ. Written as DNA, the CDR3 is TGTGCCAGCAGCTTAGCCCTGCTGGACCAAGAGACCCAGTACTTC. It specifies CASSLALLDQETQYF. The full variable domain, completed using reference TRBV7-6 and TRBJ2-5, is GAGVSQSPRYKVTKRGQDVALRCDPISGHVSLYWYRQALGQGPEFLTYFNYEAQQDKSGLPNDRFSAERPEGSISTLTIQRTEQRDSAMYRCASSLALLDQETQYFGPGTRLLVL.

The sample holds many counts of this clonotype. The chain employs TRBV5-1 and TRBJ2-3; TRBD1 matches at 7 bases. Trimming took 0 bases from V and 2 from J; bases not matched to a gene: 3. Germline loops: CDR1 SGHRS, CDR2 YFSETQ. This CDR3 is built from 15 residues. CDR3: CASSLVGGNTDTQYF. In nucleotides, the CDR3 is TGCGCCAGCAGCTTGGTAGGGGGCAACACAGATACGCAGTATTTT. The full variable domain, in which reference TRBV5-1 and TRBJ2-3 provide the parts outside the CDR3, is KAGVTQTPRYLIKTRGQQVTLSCSPISGHRSVSWYQQTPGQGLQFLFEYFSETQRNKGNFPGRFSGRQFSNSRSEMNVSTLELGDSALYLCASSLVGGNTDTQYFGPGTRLTVL.

This clonotype has more than one count but fewer than ten. The J gene is TRBJ1-2, the V gene TRBV6-5, with 8 bases fitting TRBD1. Germline trimming cut 8 bases from V and 4 bases from J; bases unmatched to any gene: 18. This CDR3 comprises 17 residues. Looked up from germline, CDR1 is MNHEY and CDR2 is SVGAGI. The CDR3 DNA follows: TGTGCCAGCTCTGCCGGGACAGGCCGCCCCTACTTCTATGGCTACACCTTC. It specifies CASSAGTGRPYFYGYTF.

The table lists this clonotype with a few counts. This chain links TRBV5-6 with TRBJ1-4; 7 positions agree with TRBD1. The CDR3 length is 14 residues. With V trimmed by 0 bases and J by 6 bases, 2 bases remained unmatched. CDR1 is SGHDT, CDR2 YYEEEE, per germline. The CDR3 reads CASSLGRGYEKLFF. The CDR3 DNA is TGTGCCAGCAGCTTGGGCAGGGGGTATGAAAAACTGTTTTTT.

V and J are TRBV5-1 and TRBJ2-1, with TRBD1 matching 7 bases. The CDR3 length is 14 residues. The germline V gene encodes CDR1 SGHRS and CDR2 YFSETQ. The J segment lost 2 bases and the V segment lost 5 bases, leaving 4 bases of the junction unmatched. CDR3: CASSMGTAYNEQFF. CDR3 sequence (DNA): TGCGCCAGCAGTATGGGGACAGCCTACAATGAGCAGTTCTTC.

This clonotype was observed a handful of times. This chain connects TRBV28 to TRBJ1-2; D uncertain. This CDR3 is 13 amino acids long. V lost 7 bases, J lost 0 bases, and 9 bases lay in between. Germline loops: CDR1 MDHEN, CDR2 SYDVKM. This CDR3 is CASTEYSNYGYTF. The CDR3 nucleotides read TGTGCCAGCACCGAATATTCTAACTATGGCTACACCTTC.

This clonotype has at least ten counts. The chain recombines TRBV9 with TRBJ2-1; D might be TRBD1 (5 bases). This CDR3 is 14 amino acids long. V gave up 4 bases and J gave up 6 bases, with 14 bases separating them. CDR1 is SGDLS and CDR2 is YYNGEE in the germline V gene. DNA of the CDR3: TGTGCCAGCAGCCTTAGAGTAGGGGCCAATGAGCAGTTCTTC. This translates into CASSLRVGANEQFF.